The 3 T cell receptor beta chains given below trace back to one sample, sequenced in a study of T cell clonality in common variable immunodeficiency. Study-level results: In common variable immunodeficiency, TCR beta chains reportedly carried fewer deletions and N-nucleotide insertions.

Their target antigens are unknown. Libraries were prepared by immunoSEQ multiplex PCR; TCRdb keeps only in-frame clonotypes and omits some of them. The record shows 14,000 or so clones for this sample, with no singletons present. The sequencing input was peripheral blood mononuclear cells. The source of these receptors is a human donor with common variable immunodeficiency.

About this clone: The read is 3 residues too short to cover the CDR3 end, so that end is filled in from the germline J gene. The J gene is TRBJ2-7, the V gene TRBV7-9; D possibly corresponds to TRBD2 (6 bases). Germline V gene data show CDR1 as SEHNR and CDR2 as FQNEAQ (reference sequence). Trimming shortened V by 5 bases and J by 6 bases, and 20 bases separated the two germline ends. This CDR3 contains 15 residues. The sequenced CDR3 bases are TGTGCCAGCAGCAACCCGGTTGGACTATCCGTCGAG. This codes for CASSNPVGLSVE. The entire CDR3 protein is CASSNPVGLSVEQYF.

On this clone itself: Sequencing ends 3 residues short of the CDR3 end; the germline J gene provides the rest. This chain connects TRBV18 to TRBJ1-4; the D gene is possibly TRBD1 (6 bases). CDR1 and CDR2 (germline): KGHSH, LQKENI. V dropped 6 bases and J dropped 4 bases, with 9 bases sitting between them. The CDR3 contains 13 residues. CDR3 amino acids: CASSQGRNEKLFF. CDR3 bases read: TGTGCCAGCTCCCAGGGGCGTAATGAAAAA. Using reference TRBV18 and TRBJ1-4 for the parts outside the CDR3, the full variable domain is NAGVMQNPRHLVRRRGQEARLRCSPMKGHSHVYWYRQLPEEGLKFMVYLQKENIIDESGMPKERFSAEFPKEGPSILRIQQVVRGDSAAYFCASSQGRNEKLFFGSGTQLSVL.

Points on this clone: With the read ending 3 residues before the CDR3 end, the germline J gene is used to fill in that end. V is TRBV18 and J is TRBJ2-7, with 14 bases identical to TRBD2. The CDR3 extends over 16 amino acids. V shed 5 bases and J 4 bases; nucleotides not matched to a gene: 7. Germline lookup yields CDR1 KGHSH and CDR2 LQKENI. The CDR3 DNA, read in part, is TGTGCCAGCTCAAACCCGGGACTAGCGGGAGCTTACGAG. Protein: CASSNPGLAGAYE. The whole CDR3 is CASSNPGLAGAYEQYF.